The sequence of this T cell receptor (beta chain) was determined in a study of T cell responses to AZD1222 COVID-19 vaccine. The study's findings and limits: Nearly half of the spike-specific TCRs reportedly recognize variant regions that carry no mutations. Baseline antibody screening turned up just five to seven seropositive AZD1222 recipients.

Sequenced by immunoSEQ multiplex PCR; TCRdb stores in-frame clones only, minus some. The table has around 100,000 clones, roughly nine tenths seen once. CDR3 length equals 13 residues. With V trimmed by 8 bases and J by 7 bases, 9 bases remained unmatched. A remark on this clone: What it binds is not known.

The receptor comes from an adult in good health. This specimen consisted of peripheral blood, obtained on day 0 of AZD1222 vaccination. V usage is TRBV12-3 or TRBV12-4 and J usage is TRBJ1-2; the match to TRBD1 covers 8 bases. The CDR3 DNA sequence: TGTGCCAGCTCCCTCTTGGACAGGGCTGGCTACACCTTC. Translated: CASSLLDRAGYTF.